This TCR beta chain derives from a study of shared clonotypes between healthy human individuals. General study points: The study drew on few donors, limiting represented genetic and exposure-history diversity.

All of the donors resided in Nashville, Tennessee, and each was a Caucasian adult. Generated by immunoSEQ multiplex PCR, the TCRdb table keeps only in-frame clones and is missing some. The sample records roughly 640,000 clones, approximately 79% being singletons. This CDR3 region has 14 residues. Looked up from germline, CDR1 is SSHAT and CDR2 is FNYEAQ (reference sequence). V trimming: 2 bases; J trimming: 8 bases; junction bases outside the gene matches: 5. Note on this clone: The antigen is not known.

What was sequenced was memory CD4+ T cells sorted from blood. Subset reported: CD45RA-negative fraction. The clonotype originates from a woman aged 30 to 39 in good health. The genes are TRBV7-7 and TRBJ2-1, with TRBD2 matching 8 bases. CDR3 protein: CASSLNYGRDEQFF. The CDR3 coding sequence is TGTGCCAGCAGCTTAAATTACGGGAGGGATGAGCAGTTCTTC.